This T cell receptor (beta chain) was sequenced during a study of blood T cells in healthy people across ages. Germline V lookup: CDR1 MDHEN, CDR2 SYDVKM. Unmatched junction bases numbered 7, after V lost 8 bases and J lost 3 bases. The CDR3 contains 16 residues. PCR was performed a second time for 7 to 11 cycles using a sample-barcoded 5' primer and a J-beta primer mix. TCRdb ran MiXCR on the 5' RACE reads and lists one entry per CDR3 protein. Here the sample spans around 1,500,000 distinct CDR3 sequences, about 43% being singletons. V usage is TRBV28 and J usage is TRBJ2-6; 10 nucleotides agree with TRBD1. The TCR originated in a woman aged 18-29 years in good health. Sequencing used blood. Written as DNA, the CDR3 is TGTGCCAGCTCTCGACAGGGGGCGGATGGGGCCAACGTCCTGACTTTC. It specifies CASSRQGADGANVLTF.